The 32 T cell receptor beta chains below were found in one sample sequenced in a study of T cell responses to AZD1222 COVID-19 vaccine. TCRdb keeps only in-frame clones here, not all; method: immunoSEQ multiplex PCR. Of around 85,000 clones in the sample, 80% to 90% were seen once. This material consisted of peripheral blood, taken on day 0 of AZD1222 vaccination. The receptors come from an adult in good health.

The V and J genes are TRBV5-1 and TRBJ1-2; 8 bases are shared with TRBD1. Unmatched junction bases numbered 10, after V lost 4 bases and J lost 8 bases. CDR1 and CDR2 (germline): SGHRS, YFSETQ. The CDR3 has 14 amino acids. CDR3 coding DNA: TGCGCCAGCAGCCTTGGACAGGGAAGACCGGGCTACACCTTC. Translating gives CASSLGQGRPGYTF.

The chain employs TRBV6-6 and TRBJ1-5; TRBD1 matches 10 bases. Per the germline V gene, CDR1 is MNHNY and CDR2 is SVGAGI (reference sequence). This CDR3 is 16 amino acids long. Unmatched junction bases numbered 4, after V lost 5 bases and J lost 0 bases. CDR3 sequence reads: CASSTDRGLSNQPQHF. The CDR3 DNA reads TGTGCCAGCAGTACCGACAGGGGGCTTAGCAATCAGCCCCAGCATTTT.

The rearrangement joins TRBV12-5 to TRBJ1-6; D is perhaps TRBD1 (5 bases). The CDR3 contains 13 residues. Germline V CDR1 and CDR2: LGHNT, FRNRAP. V was clipped by 6 bases and J by 11 bases, with 14 bases between them. For the CDR3, the DNA is TGTGCTAGTGGGACCGCCCGGGGGACACCCCTCCACTTT. Its protein product is CASGTARGTPLHF.

The chain combines TRBV5-4 with TRBJ2-5; 14 nucleotides agree with TRBD2. The CDR3 loop spans 15 amino acids. V gave up 5 bases and J gave up 8 bases; unmatched junction bases: 8. Germline V gene sequence: CDR1 SGHNT, CDR2 YYREEE (reference sequence). DNA for the CDR3: TGTGCCAGCAGGGACCGACTAGCGGGAGGGCGAACCCAGTACTTC. It is translated as CASRDRLAGGRTQYF.

The V call is TRBV4-1, the J call TRBJ2-3, with D hard to call. The CDR3 is made up of 13 amino acids. The germline V gene encodes CDR1 MGHRA and CDR2 YSYEKL. V was trimmed by 3 bases and J by 0 bases, leaving 4 bases between them. This chain's CDR3 is CASSQGSTDTQYF. The CDR3 DNA sequence: TGCGCCAGCAGCCAGGGGAGCACAGATACGCAGTATTTT.

This clone was detected a few times. The rearrangement joins TRBV23-1 to TRBJ2-7, with D perhaps matching TRBD1 (6 bases). TRBV23-1 is sorted into the ORF group, with uncertain function. The V gene lost 10 bases and the J gene lost 2 bases, with 9 bases spanning the gap. The CDR3 has 11 residues. DNA for the CDR3: TGCGCCATCAGGGGCCCCTACGAGCAGTACTTC. Protein: CAIRGPYEQYF.

The chain recombines TRBV7-9 with TRBJ1-6; no clear D gene. V gave up 5 bases and J gave up 9 bases, with 11 bases separating them. CDR3 length equals 13 residues. CDR1 is SEHNR, CDR2 FQNEAQ, per germline (reference sequence). The CDR3, as DNA: TGTGCCAGCAGCCCTGGGCCTATTTCACCCCTCCACTTT. Encoded protein: CASSPGPISPLHF.

The V gene is TRBV11-1, the J gene TRBJ1-1; D gene ambiguous. The germline V gene has CDR1 SGHAT and CDR2 FQDESV (reference sequence). This CDR3 is 12 amino acids long. The V gene lost 5 bases and the J gene lost 6 bases, with 10 bases spanning the gap. CDR3 region: CASSPRRAEAFF. The DNA of the CDR3 is TGTGCCAGCAGCCCCCGGAGGGCTGAAGCTTTCTTT.

The chain links TRBV11-3 to TRBJ2-3; D is ambiguous. Germline CDR1 reads SGHNT; CDR2 reads YENEEA. The V end lost 5 bases, the J end lost 2 bases, and 14 bases lay between the germline ends. The CDR3 contains 15 residues. As DNA, the CDR3 is TGTGCCAGCAGCGCCCGTATGAGGATCACAGATACGCAGTATTTT. Protein sequence: CASSARMRITDTQYF. The full variable domain, in which reference TRBV11-3 and TRBJ2-3 provide the parts outside the CDR3, is EAGVVQSPRYKIIEKKQPVAFWCNPISGHNTLYWYLQNLGQGPELLIRYENEEAVDDSQLPKDRFSAERLKGVDSTLKIQPAELGDSAVYLCASSARMRITDTQYFGPGTRLTVL.

The V call is TRBV19, the J call TRBJ2-1; 10 bases map to TRBD2. This CDR3 has 14 amino acids. The V segment lost 5 bases and the J segment 3 bases; nucleotides outside the gene matches: 1. Per germline, CDR1 LNHDA and CDR2 SQIVND (reference sequence). CDR3 residues: CASSLAGVYNEQFF. CDR3 coding DNA: TGTGCCAGTAGTCTAGCGGGGGTCTACAATGAGCAGTTCTTC. Using reference TRBV19 and TRBJ2-1 for the parts outside the CDR3, the full variable domain is DGGITQSPKYLFRKEGQNVTLSCEQNLNHDAMYWYRQDPGQGLRLIYYSQIVNDFQKGDIAEGYSVSREKKESFPLTVTSAQKNPTAFYLCASSLAGVYNEQFFGPGTRLTVL.

This sequence joins TRBV6-5 and TRBJ1-4, with D unresolved. The germline gives CDR1 MNHEY, CDR2 SVGAGI. The CDR3 spans 14 residues. Deletions cut 2 bases from V and 8 bases from J, with 12 bases between. CDR3 amino acids: CASSYALPPEKLFF. CDR3 nucleotide sequence: TGTGCCAGCAGTTACGCGCTCCCCCCGGAAAAACTGTTTTTT.

The chain links TRBV12-5 to TRBJ2-1; 13 positions match TRBD2. Germline V CDR1 and CDR2: LGHNT, FRNRAP. This CDR3 contains 19 residues. V shed 2 bases, J shed 0 bases, and the junction held 7 bases outside the gene matches. The CDR3 spells CASGLNFGTSGVSYNEQFF. The CDR3 DNA follows: TGTGCTAGTGGTTTGAACTTTGGGACTAGCGGGGTCTCCTACAATGAGCAGTTCTTC.

This clone has only a few counts. The V call is TRBV5-4, the J call TRBJ2-1, with TRBD2 identical over 7 bases. The CDR3 has 15 residues. V lost 3 bases and J lost 9; bases outside the gene matches: 12. Germline values: CDR1 SGHNT, CDR2 YYREEE (reference sequence). The CDR3 here is CASSSLGGFKGEQFF. In DNA form, the CDR3 reads TGTGCCAGCAGCTCGCTCGGGGGGTTCAAGGGTGAGCAGTTCTTC.

This clone was seen a few times. Different DNA sequences within this sample yield the same CDR3. DNA of the CDR3: TGTGCCAGCAGATTCAGCGGGGGTTACTACAATGAGCAGTTCTTC. Protein sequence: CASRFSGGYYNEQFF. The chain uses TRBV5-6 and TRBJ2-1, with 8 nucleotides matching TRBD2. With 5 bases clipped from V and 3 bases from J, the junction kept 7 bases outside the gene matches. The germline gives CDR1 SGHDT, CDR2 YYEEEE. This CDR3 has 15 amino acids.

The rearrangement links TRBV7-9 to TRBJ2-7, with TRBD1 as a possible D gene (6 bases). Looked up from germline, CDR1 is SEHNR and CDR2 is FQNEAQ (reference sequence). Trimming removed 5 bases from V and 10 bases from J, with 15 bases in between. CDR3 length: 12 residues. In DNA, the CDR3 is TGTGCCAGCAGCACGGATTACAGGGACCAGTACTTC. Protein: CASSTDYRDQYF.

This clone was recorded only once. The chain is built from TRBV10-1 and TRBJ2-2; 11 bases line up with TRBD2. CDR3 length equals 15 residues. The V segment lost 5 bases and the J segment 5 bases; nucleotides outside the gene matches: 4. The germline V gene encodes CDR1 WNHNN and CDR2 SYGVQD (reference sequence). The CDR3 loop is CASSNSGGETGELFF. The DNA for the CDR3 is TGCGCCAGCAGTAATAGCGGGGGGGAAACCGGGGAGCTGTTTTTT.

This chain uses TRBV7-2 with TRBJ2-7; 10 positions agree with TRBD1. J gave up 6 bases and V 5 bases, and 16 bases lay outside the gene matches. This CDR3 is built from 17 residues. Germline CDR1 SGHTA, CDR2 FQGNSA. This chain's CDR3 is CASSSRIGGQGQGEQYF. CDR3 DNA: TGTGCCAGCAGCAGCCGCATAGGGGGACAGGGGCAAGGCGAGCAGTACTTC.

The chain employs TRBV7-9 and TRBJ1-1; tentative D call: TRBD1 (5 bases). The V end lost 4 bases, the J end lost 4 bases, and 10 bases lay between the germline ends. Germline CDR1 and CDR2: SEHNR and FQNEAQ (reference sequence). The CDR3 is made up of 13 amino acids. In DNA form, the CDR3 reads TGTGCCAGCAGCTCTCCTGGGGGCACTGAAGCTTTCTTT. Translating it yields CASSSPGGTEAFF.

This chain's CDR3 is CASSLSAGDGYTF. In DNA form, the CDR3 reads TGTGCCAGCAGTTTGTCGGCAGGGGATGGCTACACCTTC. This chain connects TRBV12-3 or TRBV12-4 to TRBJ1-2; tentatively, D is TRBD1 (6 bases). The CDR3 extends over 13 amino acids. V shed 3 bases and J shed 6 bases, with 11 bases lying between them.

DNA for the CDR3: TGTGCCACCAACACCCGAAAGACCAACACAGATACGCAGTATTTT. Translated: CATNTRKTNTDTQYF. The gene calls are TRBV18 and TRBJ2-3; D unresolved. The ends were cut back, 10 bases at V and 2 bases at J, with 19 bases in the middle. CDR3 size: 15 residues. Germline CDR1 is KGHSH and CDR2 is LQKENI. Using reference TRBV18 and TRBJ2-3 for the parts outside the CDR3, the full variable domain is NAGVMQNPRHLVRRRGQEARLRCSPMKGHSHVYWYRQLPEEGLKFMVYLQKENIIDESGMPKERFSAEFPKEGPSILRIQQVVRGDSAAYFCATNTRKTNTDTQYFGPGTRLTVL.

The V call is TRBV2, the J call TRBJ2-1, with D perhaps TRBD2 (6 bases). The CDR3 loop spans 13 amino acids. The V gene's germline CDR1 is SNHLY and CDR2 FYNNEI. Deletions cut 6 bases from V and 12 bases from J, with 18 bases between. The CDR3 nucleotides are TGTGCCAGCAGGGGGGGTGGTTCCGTATCGCAGTTCTTC. Its translation: CASRGGGSVSQFF.

The rearrangement links TRBV15 to TRBJ1-6; D is ambiguous. Trimming removed 0 bases from V and 9 bases from J, with 9 bases in between. The germline V gene has CDR1 LNHNV and CDR2 YYDKDF (reference sequence). This CDR3 has 14 residues. CDR3 amino acids: CATSRDGLGSPLHF. Written as DNA, the CDR3 is TGTGCCACCAGCAGAGACGGTTTGGGTTCACCCCTCCACTTT.

The chain joins TRBV18 to TRBJ2-3, with TRBD2 matching over 10 bases. This CDR3 spans 18 amino acids. Trimming took 2 bases from V and 2 from J; bases not matched to a gene: 10. CDR1 KGHSH and CDR2 LQKENI come from the germline V gene. The CDR3 sequence: CASSPKNSGRTHTDTQYF. Written as DNA, the CDR3 is TGTGCCAGCTCACCAAAAAATAGCGGGAGGACGCACACAGATACGCAGTATTTT.

The J gene is TRBJ1-5, the V gene TRBV6-6, with a tentative D call TRBD1 (5 bases). Germline V gene sequence: CDR1 MNHNY, CDR2 SVGAGI (reference sequence). This CDR3 contains 15 residues. Trimming pared 1 base from V and 1 base from J, leaving 8 bases between. CDR3: CASSYFDSSNQPQHF. The CDR3 DNA sequence: TGTGCCAGCAGTTACTTTGACAGCAGCAATCAGCCCCAGCATTTT.

Only one count was recorded for this clone. This chain connects TRBV3-1 (or the pseudogene TRBV3-2) to TRBJ1-2, with no clear D. CDR1 is LGHDT, CDR2 YNNKEL, per germline (reference sequence). The length of the CDR3 is 15 residues. V was shortened by 5 bases and J by 4 bases, with 17 bases between the two germline ends. CDR3 nucleotides: TGTGCCAGCAGCACCAACGCGGCAGGCGCCTATGGCTACACCTTC. This translates into CASSTNAAGAYGYTF.

This chain uses TRBV5-5 with TRBJ2-3; perhaps TRBD2 as D (7 bases). CDR3 size: 16 residues. Germline assignment: CDR1 SGHKS and CDR2 YYEKEE (reference sequence). The V gene lost 0 bases and the J gene lost 2 bases, with 13 bases spanning the gap. DNA of the CDR3: TGTGCCAGCAGCTTGGTTCGGGGGGCCACCACAGATACGCAGTATTTT. Its translation: CASSLVRGATTDTQYF.

Only one count was recorded for this clone. The genes are TRBV6-5 and TRBJ2-1; D not resolved. CDR1 is MNHEY and CDR2 is SVGAGI in the germline V gene. The CDR3 runs to 11 residues. The V gene lost 4 bases and the J gene lost 6 bases, with 4 bases spanning the gap. CDR3 DNA sequence: TGTGCCAGCAGTTCCCTCAATGAGCAGTTCTTC. Protein: CASSSLNEQFF.

The rearrangement links TRBV12-5 to TRBJ2-6, with D unclear. Trimming left V 6 bases short and J 0 bases short, with 3 bases between. Germline V lookup: CDR1 LGHNT, CDR2 FRNRAP. The CDR3 consists of 13 residues. CDR3 amino acids: CASGSSGANVLTF. CDR3 DNA: TGTGCTAGTGGGAGCTCTGGGGCCAACGTCCTGACTTTC.

As regards this clone: One end of the junction does not line up with germline, which may come from a read error. CDR3 sequence reads: CASSKDRGAYNEQFF. Written as DNA, the CDR3 is TGTGCCAGCAGCAAAGACAGGGGCGCCTACAATGAGCAGTTCTTC. The gene calls are TRBV3-1 (or the pseudogene TRBV3-2) and TRBJ2-1; 8 nucleotides agree with TRBD1. Germline lookup yields CDR1 LGHDT and CDR2 YNNKEL (reference sequence). The CDR3 sequence is 15 residues long.

The V gene is TRBV18, the J gene TRBJ1-4; D is ambiguous. From germline, CDR1 is KGHSH and CDR2 LQKENI. V shed 6 bases and J shed 3 bases, with 14 bases lying between them. CDR3 size: 15 residues. CDR3 coding DNA: TGTGCCAGCTCCAGGCAGGCGGCGGCTAATGAAAAACTGTTTTTT. Encoded protein: CASSRQAAANEKLFF.

This rearrangement joins TRBV5-1 to TRBJ1-2, with 8 positions matching TRBD1. CDR1 and CDR2 from the germline V gene are SGHRS and YFSETQ. Losses at the gene ends were 4 bases for V and 5 bases for J; bases not matched to a gene: 16. The CDR3 has 17 amino acids. CDR3 sequence (DNA): TGCGCCAGCAGCCCAGGGACAGGCGGGTCCGGGAGTTATGGCTACACCTTC. Its translation is CASSPGTGGSGSYGYTF.

The genes are TRBV7-9 and TRBJ2-3, with D possibly TRBD2 on 6 matching bases. Deletions cut 5 bases from V and 14 bases from J, with 17 bases between. The CDR3 spans 12 residues. Germline CDR1 reads SEHNR; CDR2 reads FQNEAQ (reference sequence). The CDR3 DNA follows: TGTGCCAGCAGCCCCTTAACGGGAGATCTGTATTTT. Encoded protein: CASSPLTGDLYF.